These 7 T cell receptor beta chains originate from one sample sequenced in a study of blood T cell repertoires in COVID-19. Sequencing used immunoSEQ multiplex PCR; TCRdb keeps in-frame clones, though not all of them. The sample shows under 300,000 clones, roughly 86% of them seen only once. Sequenced sample: PBMCs or T cells enriched from blood (not recorded which). The receptors were gathered from a woman aged 55-70 years who had recovered from COVID-19.

This chain joins TRBV11-2 and TRBJ1-5, with D uncertain. Germline CDR1 is SGHAT and CDR2 is FQNNGV. This CDR3 has 15 residues. Trimming shortened V by 4 bases and J by 3 bases, and 13 bases separated the two germline ends. CDR3 coding DNA: TGTGCCAGCAGCTATACAGTCAGTACCAATCAGCCCCAGCATTTT. Translated: CASSYTVSTNQPQHF.

The table lists this clone with a count of one. The chain employs TRBV5-6 and TRBJ2-5; D call uncertain. The CDR3 runs 13 residues. V lost 4 bases and J lost 4, with 11 bases in between. The germline CDR1 and CDR2 sequences are SGHDT and YYEEEE. This CDR3 is CASSPLVPETQYF. CDR3 DNA: TGTGCCAGCAGCCCGTTAGTCCCAGAGACCCAGTACTTC.

The chain joins TRBV19 to TRBJ2-3; D might be TRBD2 (6 bases). CDR1 LNHDA and CDR2 SQIVND come from the germline V gene (reference sequence). V lost 7 bases, J lost 3 bases, and 14 bases lay in between. The CDR3 covers 14 residues. CDR3 nucleotides: TGTGCCAGTACCATGGGGGGTTGGACAGATACGCAGTATTTT. Its protein product is CASTMGGWTDTQYF. The whole variable domain, filled in from reference TRBV19 and TRBJ2-3, reads DGGITQSPKYLFRKEGQNVTLSCEQNLNHDAMYWYRQDPGQGLRLIYYSQIVNDFQKGDIAEGYSVSREKKESFPLTVTSAQKNPTAFYLCASTMGGWTDTQYFGPGTRLTVL.

This rearrangement joins TRBV24-1 to TRBJ2-7; D is possibly TRBD2 (6 bases). V gave up 3 bases and J gave up 2 bases, with 10 bases separating them. Germline lookup yields CDR1 KGHDR and CDR2 SFDVKD. CDR3 length equals 14 residues. The CDR3 DNA follows: TGTGCCACCAGTGATGGGGACTTAGCCTACGAGCAGTACTTC. As protein: CATSDGDLAYEQYF.

The table lists this clone with a few counts. This sequence joins TRBV24-1 and TRBJ1-5; perhaps TRBD1 as D (5 bases). The germline gives CDR1 KGHDR, CDR2 SFDVKD. The CDR3 contains 15 residues. The V end was cut by 4 bases, the J end by 2 bases, with 11 bases between. CDR3 loop: CATSDPTGRNQPQHF. The CDR3, as DNA: TGTGCCACCAGTGACCCCACAGGTCGCAATCAGCCCCAGCATTTT.

This clone occurred once. CDR3 protein: CASSDRGRYTGELFF. For the CDR3, the DNA is TGTGCCAGCAGCGACAGGGGGCGGTACACCGGGGAGCTGTTTTTT. The V and J genes are TRBV28 and TRBJ2-2; 10 positions match TRBD1. CDR3 length equals 15 residues. The V gene end was trimmed by 6 bases and the J gene end by 3 bases; junction bases not matched to a gene: 4. Per the germline V gene, CDR1 is MDHEN and CDR2 is SYDVKM.

V and J are TRBV5-4 and TRBJ1-2; the D gene is possibly TRBD1 (6 bases). Trimming removed 3 bases from V and 2 bases from J, with 11 bases in between. Per germline, CDR1 SGHNT and CDR2 YYREEE (reference sequence). This CDR3 contains 14 residues. The CDR3 DNA sequence: TGTGCCAGCAGCTCTGGACAGTACAACTATGGCTACACCTTC. It translates to CASSSGQYNYGYTF.